This T cell receptor (beta chain) was profiled in a study of cytomegalovirus exposure and HLA in healthy donors. Study summary: Clustering assigned roughly 81% of the roughly 400 genotyped donors to the Caucasian-associated ancestry cluster.

PCR was performed using 60 Vbeta and 13 Jbeta primers. Only in-frame clones appear in the TCRdb table, and some are missing; sequencing was by immunoSEQ multiplex PCR. Of about 160,000 clones listed, around 64% were seen once; the top ten hold approximately 2.8%. Study conclusions and caveats: Earlier results showed most TCR beta V segments being productive about 87% or about 30% of the time. Cytomegalovirus status, reportedly, was diagnosed with high specificity and sensitivity by the classifier. It was only CMV serostatus that was available as immune exposure information.

This clone was seen a single time. Its specificity is unknown. The V gene lost 7 bases and the J gene lost 8 bases, with 8 bases spanning the gap. Germline V gene lookup returns CDR1 MRHNA and CDR2 SNTAGT. The CDR3 covers 10 residues. The sample comprised PBMCs. The receptor comes from a woman aged 25 to 39 in good health and CMV-seronegative. The J gene is TRBJ1-2, the V gene TRBV6-4; D might be TRBD1 (5 bases). The CDR3 here is CASTGGGYTF. The CDR3 DNA follows: TGTGCCAGCACTGGGGGGGGCTACACCTTC.